This TCR beta chain was identified in a study of T cells in tuberculosis (dated by TCRdb to the late 2010s). A note on the overall study: In the study, CD1B tetramers and high-throughput TCR immunosequencing were combined to characterize T cells specific for the mycobacterial lipid antigen glucose monomycolate (GMM). IGRA-negative adolescents, IGRA-positive adolescents with latent tuberculosis and adults with active tuberculosis, ten per group, were compared in a South African clinical cohort.

What the work shows at the level of the full study, not this receptor alone: Smaller mean NN-distances to GMM-specific TCRs were observed in active tuberculosis TCR-alpha repertoires than in IGRA-negative controls, suggesting clonal expansion of GMM-specific TCRs. An accuracy of roughly 84% (AUROC about 0.91) was reached by a classifier using the diverse GMM-specific repertoire, compared with approximately 70% accuracy when GEM motif frequencies were used. The smaller NN-distances in active tuberculosis patients were driven in part by shorter CDR3-alpha lengths, while the difference seen for TCR-beta was not statistically significant. Clinical samples were selected based on which cryopreserved specimens were available, and the active tuberculosis cases were adults whereas the controls were adolescents.

As concerns this clone: Its recognized antigen is unknown. Base-call qualities are not available, and no considerably larger clone is one nucleotide away.

CDR1 and CDR2 are read off the germline V gene as SGHTA and FQGNSA. There are 16 amino acids in the CDR3, from cysteine to phenylalanine inclusive. Of the read, only the CDR3 DNA is kept; its 48 bases are in frame from base 1. Trimming at the junction amounts to 1 base on V and 0 bases on J, and the germline ends lie 12 bases apart. At study entry, adolescents were screened for latent tuberculosis infection by tuberculin skin test and QuantiFERON-TB GOLD In-Tube IGRA. Immunosequencing was performed on unsorted cryopreserved PBMC, with around 92,000 T cells per clinical donor covered on average. Eleven high schools in the Worcester region of the Western Cape, South Africa, served as enrollment sites for adolescents aged 12 to 18 years. Around 10 M. tuberculosis-infected adolescents and roughly ten uninfected adolescents were selected, with the two groups matched for age and sex. Adolescent PBMC were isolated from freshly drawn heparinized blood by density centrifugation and cryopreserved.

The immunoSEQ multiplex PCR assay was used to generate TCR libraries, with TCR-beta and/or TCR-alpha/delta assays applied to each sample. Amplified TCR libraries were sequenced on the Illumina high-throughput platform. In the paper's pipeline: Clustering and dimensionality reduction were performed using pairwise TCRdist distances among GMM-specific receptors from ex vivo sorted or in vitro expanded T cells. Each clinical repertoire was assigned a mean NN-distance score, defined as the average TCRdist to the nearest 10% of tetramer-positive reference sequences. GEM TCR motif frequency was computed as the fraction of unique TCRs matching known GEM sequences by V/J usage and CDR3 length. Active tuberculosis was classified by linear discriminant analysis with leave-one-out cross-validation, implemented in scikit-learn. Not all clones reach the TCRdb copy of this immuneACCESS table, which keeps in-frame sequences only. Checked studies attribute under half of the gap to unresolved V genes and leave the rest unexplained. The V and J calls and clone size come from that table; D and trimming were worked out from the DNA. The sample contains 37,000 or so clones, 85% to 95% of them found a single time. 9.5% to 13% of the sample rests with the top ten.

Here the chain combines TRBV7-2 and TRBJ1-1; TRBD1 is a weak D gene call, 5 bases matching. The sequence derives from a donor aged 10-35 years with latent tuberculosis or without tuberculosis infection. Some clones in this sample may be carry-over from other donors' samples. The sequenced sample consisted of PBMCs. The nucleotides read TGTGCCAGCAGCTTAGTCGACAGAGCGTTGAACACTGAAGCTTTCTTT. Its translation reads: CASSLVDRALNTEAFF.